This paragraph reports one TCR beta chain. A read error may account for a junction end that differs from germline. This sample is drawn from a study of CD8+CD57+ T cells in acquired aplastic anemia. The template for TCR beta VDJ and CDR3 sequence profiling was genomic DNA. From the reads, TCRdb called clonotypes with MiXCR, one entry per CDR3 protein. The sample gives 55,000 to 80,000 distinct CDR3 sequences, 45% to 55% of which show up once; about 8.3% is in the top ten. The sequenced sample consisted of sorted CD4+, CD8+, or CD8+CD57+ T cells (not recorded which) from PBMCs. The TCR comes from a human donor in good health, serving as a control.

The CDR3 reads CASSTDRYYGHTF. The CDR3 coding sequence is TGTGCCAGTAGCACGGACAGGTATTATGGCCACACCTTC. The chain is built from TRBV19 and TRBJ1-2, with 7 bases matching TRBD1. The germline V gene encodes CDR1 LNHDA and CDR2 SQIVND (reference sequence). The CDR3 extends over 13 amino acids. Using reference TRBV19 and TRBJ1-2 for the parts outside the CDR3, the full variable domain is DGGITQSPKYLFRKEGQNVTLSCEQNLNHDAMYWYRQDPGQGLRLIYYSQIVNDFQKGDIAEGYSVSREKKESFPLTVTSAQKNPTAFYLCASSTDRYYGHTFGSGTRLTVV.